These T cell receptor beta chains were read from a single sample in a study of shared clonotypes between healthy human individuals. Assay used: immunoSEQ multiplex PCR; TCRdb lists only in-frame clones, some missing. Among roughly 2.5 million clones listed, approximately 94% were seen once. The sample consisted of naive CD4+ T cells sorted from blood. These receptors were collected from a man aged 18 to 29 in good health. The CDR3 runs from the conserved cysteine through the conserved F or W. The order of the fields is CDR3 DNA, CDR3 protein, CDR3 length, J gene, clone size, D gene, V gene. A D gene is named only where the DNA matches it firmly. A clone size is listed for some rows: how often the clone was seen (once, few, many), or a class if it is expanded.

DNA: TGTGCCAGCAGTGTAACACAGGGGGCGGATAAACTGTTTTTT
CDR3: CASSVTQGADKLFF
length: 14
J: TRBJ1-4
size: -
D: TRBD1
V: TRBV2

DNA: TGTGCCAGCAGCCAAGATCTACTAGTTGGGGAGCAGTACTTC
CDR3: CASSQDLLVGEQYF
length: 14
J: TRBJ2-7
size: -
D: -
V: TRBV4-2

DNA: TGCGCCAGCAGCTTGGGCGCCCTAGCCAAAAACATTCAGTACTTC
CDR3: CASSLGALAKNIQYF
length: 15
J: TRBJ2-4
size: once
D: -
V: TRBV5-1

DNA: TGTGCCAGCAGTGAAGTGGGAAGGGAGACCCAGTACTTC
CDR3: CASSEVGRETQYF
length: 13
J: TRBJ2-5
size: -
D: -
V: TRBV6-1

DNA: TGTGCCAGCTCTCGGACTAGCCGGGGGGAGACCCAGTACTTC
CDR3: CASSRTSRGETQYF
length: 14
J: TRBJ2-5
size: -
D: TRBD2
V: TRBV18

DNA: TGTGCCAGTAGTGCAGAGTCGGGCTACGAGCAGTACTTC
CDR3: CASSAESGYEQYF
length: 13
J: TRBJ2-7
size: -
D: -
V: TRBV19

DNA: TGCGCCAGCAGCCAACTCCGGACAGGGCCCTACGAGCAGTACTTC
CDR3: CASSQLRTGPYEQYF
length: 15
J: TRBJ2-7
size: -
D: TRBD1
V: TRBV4-1

DNA: TGTGCCGCCAATACAGGGATAACCTACAATGAGCAGTTCTTC
CDR3: CAANTGITYNEQFF
length: 14
J: TRBJ2-1
size: -
D: -
V: TRBV10-3

DNA: TGTGCCAGCAGCACCCGGGACGCCGGCTACGAGCAGTACTTC
CDR3: CASSTRDAGYEQYF
length: 14
J: TRBJ2-7
size: -
D: -
V: TRBV5-4

DNA: TGCGCCAGCAGCCAAGTTGGCACTAGTTCCTACGAGCAGTACTTC
CDR3: CASSQVGTSSYEQYF
length: 15
J: TRBJ2-7
size: -
D: -
V: TRBV4-1

DNA: TGTGCCAGCAGGGAGGGGGTTAGCAATCAGCCCCAGCATTTT
CDR3: CASREGVSNQPQHF
length: 14
J: TRBJ1-5
size: -
D: -
V: TRBV7-8

DNA: TGTGCCAGCAGCCTGGGGTGGGCCTTCGGGCAGCCCCAGCATTTT
CDR3: CASSLGWAFGQPQHF
length: 15
J: TRBJ1-5
size: -
D: -
V: TRBV5-5

DNA: TGTGCCAGCAGGAGGGACAGGGATGTTCGGGATGGCTACACCTTC
CDR3: CASRRDRDVRDGYTF
length: 15
J: TRBJ1-2
size: -
D: TRBD1
V: TRBV6-5

DNA: TGTGCCTGGAGTCCCCGGGACAGGGGCGGTCTTGGCTACACCTTC
CDR3: CAWSPRDRGGLGYTF
length: 15
J: TRBJ1-2
size: -
D: TRBD1
V: TRBV30

DNA: TGTGCCAGCAGTAGGACAGGGAACACTGAAGCTTTCTTT
CDR3: CASSRTGNTEAFF
length: 13
J: TRBJ1-1
size: -
D: TRBD1
V: TRBV28

DNA: TGTGCCAGCAGTGAAGTCATAACAAATTCACCCCTCCACTTT
CDR3: CASSEVITNSPLHF
length: 14
J: TRBJ1-6
size: -
D: -
V: TRBV2

DNA: TGCGCCAGCAGCCAAGAGGGGGGTTTGTCCTACGAGCAGTACTTC
CDR3: CASSQEGGLSYEQYF
length: 15
J: TRBJ2-7
size: -
D: -
V: TRBV4-3

DNA: TGCGCCAGCAGCCAAGATCAGAGGACTTTGGGGGCCAACGTCCTGACTTTC
CDR3: CASSQDQRTLGANVLTF
length: 17
J: TRBJ2-6
size: -
D: -
V: TRBV4-3

DNA: TGTGCCAGCAGCTTGGGGGGGGTTATAGGAGCTAACTATGGCTACACCTTC
CDR3: CASSLGGVIGANYGYTF
length: 17
J: TRBJ1-2
size: -
D: -
V: TRBV5-4

DNA: TGTGCCAGCAGCCCGAAGGCTAACTATGGCTACACCTTC
CDR3: CASSPKANYGYTF
length: 13
J: TRBJ1-2
size: -
D: -
V: TRBV6-1

DNA: TGCGCCAGCAGCTTGGCGGTGGGATCGAACACTGAAGCTTTCTTT
CDR3: CASSLAVGSNTEAFF
length: 15
J: TRBJ1-1
size: -
D: -
V: TRBV5-1

DNA: TGTGCCATCAGTGAGAACTGGCTTGAAGCTTTCTTT
CDR3: CAISENWLEAFF
length: 12
J: TRBJ1-1
size: once
D: -
V: TRBV10-3

DNA: TGTGCCAGCAGCCAAAGTGAGACAGGGGCCCAGCCCCAGCATTTT
CDR3: CASSQSETGAQPQHF
length: 15
J: TRBJ1-5
size: -
D: TRBD1
V: TRBV4-2

DNA: TGTGCCAGCAGCCAGACTGTACCTGAGACCCAGTACTTC
CDR3: CASSQTVPETQYF
length: 13
J: TRBJ2-5
size: -
D: -
V: TRBV7-3

DNA: TGTGCCCCCCCCCTCGGCAGGCCCTACGAGCAGTACTTC
CDR3: CAPPLGRPYEQYF
length: 13
J: TRBJ2-7
size: -
D: -
V: TRBV6-5

DNA: TGTGCCAGCAGCAGAGGGACAGAGAATAGCAATCAGCCCCAGCATTTT
CDR3: CASSRGTENSNQPQHF
length: 16
J: TRBJ1-5
size: once
D: -
V: TRBV21-1

DNA: TGTGCCAGCAGTTCTCTAGCGGGGGGCCAAGAGACCCAGTACTTC
CDR3: CASSSLAGGQETQYF
length: 15
J: TRBJ2-5
size: -
D: TRBD2
V: TRBV2

DNA: TGTGCCAGCTCACCCGGTAGCGGGGCGAACTACGAGCAGTACTTC
CDR3: CASSPGSGANYEQYF
length: 15
J: TRBJ2-7
size: -
D: TRBD2
V: TRBV18

DNA: -
CDR3: CASSFWRGGNTGELFF
length: 16
J: TRBJ2-2
size: -
D: -
V: TRBV6-5

DNA: TGTGCCAGCTCACCTGGGGGACAGACCTACGAGCAGTACTTC
CDR3: CASSPGGQTYEQYF
length: 14
J: TRBJ2-7
size: -
D: TRBD1
V: TRBV18

DNA: TGTGCCAGCAGTTCGACTAGCGGGCTTGCACTATCCCAGTACTTC
CDR3: CASSSTSGLALSQYF
length: 15
J: TRBJ2-5
size: -
D: TRBD2
V: TRBV2

DNA: TGTGCCAGCAGCTTGGTGATCGGGGGAATTCATGGCTACACCTTC
CDR3: CASSLVIGGIHGYTF
length: 15
J: TRBJ1-2
size: -
D: -
V: TRBV5-4

DNA: TGTGCCAGCAGCGTAGGAGGGACTCAAGAGACCCAGTACTTC
CDR3: CASSVGGTQETQYF
length: 14
J: TRBJ2-5
size: -
D: -
V: TRBV9

DNA: TGTGCCAGCACTAATTCCTACGAGCAGTACTTC
CDR3: CASTNSYEQYF
length: 11
J: TRBJ2-7
size: -
D: -
V: TRBV28

DNA: TGTGCCAGCAGCCCCTCGGGAAACACAGATACGCAGTATTTT
CDR3: CASSPSGNTDTQYF
length: 14
J: TRBJ2-3
size: once
D: -
V: TRBV5-4

DNA: TGTGCCAGCTCACCACCGAGCAGGGACGGCTACACCTTC
CDR3: CASSPPSRDGYTF
length: 13
J: TRBJ1-2
size: -
D: -
V: TRBV18

DNA: TGTTGCGGGGGACGGGGTACCGGGGAGCTGTTTTTT
CDR3: CCGGRGTGELFF
length: 12
J: TRBJ2-2
size: once
D: TRBD2
V: TRBV7-9

DNA: TGCGCCAGCAGTCCGGCCCGAGACCCCTACGAGCAGTACTTC
CDR3: CASSPARDPYEQYF
length: 14
J: TRBJ2-7
size: -
D: -
V: TRBV5-1

DNA: TGTGCCAGCAGCCAAGGACAGGGGAGCTACAATGAGCAGTTCTTC
CDR3: CASSQGQGSYNEQFF
length: 15
J: TRBJ2-1
size: -
D: TRBD1
V: TRBV14

DNA: TGTGCCACACGCCCACAGGGGACACCCCAAGAGACCCAGTACTTC
CDR3: CATRPQGTPQETQYF
length: 15
J: TRBJ2-5
size: -
D: TRBD1
V: TRBV2

DNA: TGTGCCTGGATAAGGGACTCTCGGGGAGAAGATACGCAGTATTTT
CDR3: CAWIRDSRGEDTQYF
length: 15
J: TRBJ2-3
size: -
D: -
V: TRBV30

DNA: TGCAGCGTGGGGACAGGGCGATCCTACGAGCAGTACTTC
CDR3: CSVGTGRSYEQYF
length: 13
J: TRBJ2-7
size: -
D: TRBD1
V: TRBV29-1

DNA: TGCGCCAGCAGCATTATAGCGGGTTCCACAGATACGCAGTATTTT
CDR3: CASSIIAGSTDTQYF
length: 15
J: TRBJ2-3
size: -
D: TRBD2
V: TRBV5-1

DNA: TGTGCCATCAGGGGCAGGGATAAGGTTTCGAACACTGAAGCTTTCTTT
CDR3: CAIRGRDKVSNTEAFF
length: 16
J: TRBJ1-1
size: -
D: -
V: TRBV10-3

DNA: TGTGCCAGCAGCTTAGCTCGGCACGAAGAGACCCAGTACTTC
CDR3: CASSLARHEETQYF
length: 14
J: TRBJ2-5
size: -
D: -
V: TRBV7-8

DNA: TGTGCCAGCAGCTTCAGGTTGAACACTGAAGCTTTCTTT
CDR3: CASSFRLNTEAFF
length: 13
J: TRBJ1-1
size: -
D: -
V: TRBV7-2

DNA: TGTGCCAGCTCACCCGCACAGGGGGCGGTCATCTATGGCTACACCTTC
CDR3: CASSPAQGAVIYGYTF
length: 16
J: TRBJ1-2
size: -
D: TRBD1
V: TRBV18

DNA: TGTGCCAGCAGCTTAGATTGGCTAGTGGAGACCCAGTACTTC
CDR3: CASSLDWLVETQYF
length: 14
J: TRBJ2-5
size: once
D: -
V: TRBV11-2

DNA: TGTGCCAGCAGGGACTCTAGCGGGGGGGACAATGAGCAGTTCTTC
CDR3: CASRDSSGGDNEQFF
length: 15
J: TRBJ2-1
size: -
D: TRBD2
V: TRBV2

DNA: TGTGCCAGCAGTTACTCGAATGGGGGGGGAGGTTCACCCCTCCACTTT
CDR3: CASSYSNGGGGSPLHF
length: 16
J: TRBJ1-6
size: once
D: -
V: TRBV6-5

DNA: TGTGCCAGCAGTAACTACAGGGGTCCCTACGAGCAGTACTTC
CDR3: CASSNYRGPYEQYF
length: 14
J: TRBJ2-7
size: once
D: TRBD1
V: TRBV6-6

DNA: TGTGCCAGCGGAACCCGGGGGGGGACCAATCAGCCCCAGCATTTT
CDR3: CASGTRGGTNQPQHF
length: 15
J: TRBJ1-5
size: -
D: -
V: TRBV6-6

DNA: TGTGCCAGCAGCACATATATTTACTATGGCTACACCTTC
CDR3: CASSTYIYYGYTF
length: 13
J: TRBJ1-2
size: -
D: -
V: TRBV7-2

DNA: TGTGCCAGCAGTGAGAATATTTGGGGGGGGATTTCCTACGAGCAGTACTTC
CDR3: CASSENIWGGISYEQYF
length: 17
J: TRBJ2-7
size: -
D: TRBD2
V: TRBV6-1